The T cell receptor beta chain under discussion was sequenced for a study of blood T cell repertoires in COVID-19. V was pared by 5 bases and J by 11 bases, with 6 bases of the junction left unmatched. This CDR3 contains 11 residues. Germline CDR1 and CDR2: MNHEY and SMNVEV (reference sequence). Assay used: immunoSEQ multiplex PCR; TCRdb lists only in-frame clones, some missing. The table lists roughly 250,000 clones, roughly nine tenths of them singletons. The sequenced material came from peripheral blood. This chain connects TRBV27 to TRBJ2-7; 7 bases agree with TRBD1. This clonotype was sampled from a man aged 55-75 years who had recovered from COVID-19. CDR3 sequence: CASSTGTEEYF. In nucleotides, the CDR3 is TGTGCCAGCAGTACCGGGACAGAGGAGTACTTC.